This T cell receptor beta chain stems from a study of memory CD4+ T cells and cytomegalovirus serostatus (dated by TCRdb to between 2018 and 2021). About the study as a whole: The approximately 35 healthy Belgian adults in the cohort included 9 who were CMV seropositive and roughly 25 who were CMV seronegative. CD4+ memory TCRbeta repertoires of a Belgian cohort with known cytomegalovirus serostatus were sequenced in order to replicate a published TCR-based CMV serostatus classifier. Overall results and qualifications from the work: Only CD4+CD45RO+ memory cells were sequenced, in contrast to the original study, in which naive and memory CD4+ and CD8+ populations were covered. The original-framework classifier achieved a median bootstrapped AUC of approximately 0.96 with a 95% CI of 0.76-1.00 on the Belgian cohort. CMV serostatus prediction reached a median bootstrapped AUC of 0.95 with the original framework and just under 0.93 with a US-trained random forest. The results were read as suggesting that the CMV-associated TCR signature is, for the most part, present in the CD4+ memory repertoire. Of 150 to 200 previously reported CMV-associated TCRbeta sequences, approximately 70 appeared in the CD4+ memory repertoires, each in one to five individuals.

A FACSAria II was used to sort memory CD4+ T cells, defined as single viable CD3+CD4+CD8-CD45RO+ cells. CMV serostatus was assessed using a Roche Elecsys assay, by which serum IgG against CMV pp150, pp28, p38 and p52 was detected. Once the samples were thawed, total CD4+ T cells were enriched through positive selection using CD4 magnetic microbeads. Samples originated from another study that specifically interrogated the CD4+ T cell memory repertoire. Peripheral blood mononuclear cells were isolated and cryopreserved according to standard operating procedures, and serum was stored at -80 degrees C. CD3-PerCP (BW264/56), CD4-APC (RPA-T4), CD45RO-PE (UCHT1) and CD8-Pacific Orange (3B5) antibodies were used for staining, and non-viable cells were excluded with Sytox blue. The Quick-DNA Microprep Kit was used to extract genomic DNA from the sorted cells. Amplification of TCRbeta DNA was done with the immunoSEQ hsTCRbeta kit, following the protocol from the manufacturer. TCRbeta libraries were sequenced on an Illumina MiSeq instrument. As for the authors' bioinformatics: Once out-of-frame sequences had been removed, some 2 million distinct TCRbeta sequences were left, which works out to an average of roughly 64,000 per individual. Each individual was scored using the number of 160 or so previously reported CMV-associated TCRbeta sequences that the individual carried and the total number of productive distinct TCRbeta sequences. A beta-binomial model was reimplemented in Python, and scikit-learn random forests with default parameters were trained on US cohort data. Classifier performance on the Belgian cohort was reported as the median AUC with percentile confidence intervals calculated over 10,000 bootstrap iterations. TCRdb took this table from immuneACCESS and kept in-frame rearrangements with V and J called. Such tables lack part of the clones; where checked against another copy, unresolved V genes explain under half of the gap, and the rest is unexplained. From that table come the V and J calls and clone size; the DNA was used to work out D and trimming. The sample contains about 62,000 clones, around 76% of them found a single time. The top ten clones comprise around 4.5% of the sample.

Sequences MNHEY (CDR1) and SVGAGI (CDR2) are obtained from the germline V gene. The germline ends are 12 bases apart after V is trimmed by 10 bases and J by 0 bases. Its CDR3 holds 13 amino acids, cysteine through phenylalanine. Of the read, only the CDR3 DNA is kept; its 39 bases are in frame from base 1. A remark on this clone: This clone's antigen is unknown. No base-level quality is on record; no much larger clone is a single base apart.

This clonotype was sampled from an adult in good health and CMV-seropositive. The rearrangement joined TRBV6-5 to TRBJ2-5, and possibly TRBD1, on 6 matching bases. Sequenced sample: memory CD4+ T cells from blood. The CDR3 region: CATVGDNQETQYF. The nucleotide sequence is TGTGCCACCGTGGGGGACAACCAAGAGACCCAGTACTTC.